The 9 T cell receptor beta chains below all came from one sample that was sequenced in a study of T cells expressing NK-cell markers. TCRdb reprocessed the 5' RACE reads; each CDR3 protein has one entry and no DNA is given. The sample table includes over 150,000 distinct CDR3 sequences. Sequencing used blood T cells: a sorted CD56 or NKG2C T cell subset, CD4+ or CD8+ T cells, or bulk PBMC T cells (not recorded which). These receptors were collected from a woman in her fifties or sixties in good health.

This chain's CDR3 is CASSLVAGGIQETQYF. This chain uses TRBV5-1 with TRBJ2-5; TCRdb proposes TRBD2, but this gene call is untestable without DNA. Germline V lookup: CDR1 SGHRS, CDR2 YFSETQ. The length of the CDR3 is 16 residues.

J is TRBJ2-3 and V is TRBV3-1; TCRdb gives TRBD1 as the D gene, but with no DNA this cannot be confirmed. CDR3 length: 16 residues. The germline V gene has CDR1 LGHDT and CDR2 YNNKEL (reference sequence). CDR3 amino acids: CASSPVGPTNTDTQYF.

The rearrangement links TRBV25-1 to TRBJ2-7. CDR1 MGHDK and CDR2 SYGVNS come from the germline V gene. This CDR3 has 14 amino acids. The CDR3 sequence is CASHASGSYYEQYF.

The rearrangement links TRBV20-1 to TRBJ2-1; TCRdb indicates TRBD2, and absent DNA this call remains unverified. CDR3 length: 17 amino acids. Germline V lookup: CDR1 DFQATT, CDR2 SNEGSKA (reference sequence). This chain's CDR3 is CSARTSGRMSSYNEQFF.

The chain couples TRBV9 to TRBJ2-2. The germline gives CDR1 SGDLS, CDR2 YYNGEE. This CDR3 is 14 amino acids long. CDR3 protein: CASSVHGNTGELFF.

This chain connects TRBV27 to TRBJ2-2. Germline CDR1 reads MNHEY; CDR2 reads SMNVEV (reference sequence). This CDR3 is built from 14 residues. The CDR3: CASSFWVGTGELFF.

This sequence joins TRBV7-2 and TRBJ2-1; TCRdb returns TRBD2, unconfirmable since there is no DNA. Germline V gene sequence: CDR1 SGHTA, CDR2 FQGNSA. This CDR3 has 16 residues. CDR3 in amino acids: CASSRLAGGRDNEQFF. The variable domain in full, completed from reference TRBV7-2 and TRBJ2-1, reads GAGVSQSPSNKVTEKGKDVELRCDPISGHTALYWYRQSLGQGLEFLIYFQGNSAPDKSGLPSDRFSAERTGGSVSTLTIQRTQQEDSAVYLCASSRLAGGRDNEQFFGPGTRLTVL.

This chain links TRBV18 with TRBJ2-7; TCRdb's assignment of TRBD1 cannot be checked, as there is no DNA. The germline V gene encodes CDR1 KGHSH and CDR2 LQKENI. The CDR3 loop spans 16 amino acids. The CDR3 reads CASSQQGAQGYYEQYF.

V and J are TRBV6-5 and TRBJ2-5; TCRdb gives TRBD2 as the D gene, but with no DNA this cannot be confirmed. This CDR3 has 15 residues. Germline assignment: CDR1 MNHEY and CDR2 SVGAGI. CDR3 region: CASSFRSGSQETQYF.